The rows below give T cell receptor beta chains drawn from one sample of a study of T-cell reconstitution after alpha-beta-depleted transplantation in children. TCRdb reanalysed the PCR reads using MiXCR and keeps one entry per CDR3 protein. The sample has about 340,000 distinct CDR3 sequences; 15% to 20% are singletons. Source: PBMCs, mostly from graft donor cells, taken 360 days after TCRalphabeta/CD19-depleted stem cell transplant. Receptor source: a male patient aged 2 to 10 who had a stem cell transplant for acute lymphoblastic leukemia, so the T cells may come from the graft donor. Each CDR3 is given with its conserved first and last residue. The D gene is left open where the match is weak. Size values are once, few and many counts, or a class for expanded clones, and some rows have none.

CDR3aa: CASSQTEGGNTEAFF; CDR3nt: TGTGCCAGCAGCCAAACGGAGGGAGGGAACACTGAAGCTTTCTTT; v_gene: TRBV4-2; j_gene: TRBJ1-1; abundance: .; len: 15; d_gene: .
CDR3aa: CASSFNFRTVEYGYTF; CDR3nt: TGTGCCAGCAGTTTTAATTTCCGAACGGTAGAATATGGCTACACCTTC; v_gene: TRBV12-3/TRBV12-4; j_gene: TRBJ1-2; abundance: few; len: 16; d_gene: .
CDR3aa: CASSRPGGMGNEQFF; CDR3nt: TGTGCCAGCAGCAGACCCGGAGGGATGGGCAATGAGCAGTTCTTC; v_gene: TRBV9; j_gene: TRBJ2-1; abundance: .; len: 15; d_gene: .
CDR3aa: CASSSDFWGKGDEQFF; CDR3nt: TGTGCCAGCAGTTCCGACTTTTGGGGAAAGGGGGATGAGCAGTTCTTC; v_gene: TRBV12-3/TRBV12-4; j_gene: TRBJ2-1; abundance: .; len: 16; d_gene: .
CDR3aa: CASSPASTDTQYF; CDR3nt: TGTGCCAGCAGCCCGGCCAGCACAGATACGCAGTATTTT; v_gene: TRBV3-1; j_gene: TRBJ2-3; abundance: .; len: 13; d_gene: .
CDR3aa: CASSQVLGLAGGTTNEQFF; CDR3nt: TGCGCCAGCAGCCAAGTATTGGGACTAGCGGGAGGAACTACCAATGAGCAGTTCTTC; v_gene: TRBV4-1; j_gene: TRBJ2-1; abundance: .; len: 19; d_gene: TRBD2
CDR3aa: CASSLSPVGSGEAFF; CDR3nt: TGTGCCAGCAGTTTGTCCCCCGTGGGGTCCGGTGAAGCTTTCTTT; v_gene: TRBV12-3/TRBV12-4; j_gene: TRBJ1-1; abundance: many; len: 15; d_gene: .
CDR3aa: CASGQASSYNEQFF; CDR3nt: TGTGCCAGTGGACAGGCGAGCTCCTACAATGAGCAGTTCTTC; v_gene: TRBV27; j_gene: TRBJ2-1; abundance: few; len: 14; d_gene: TRBD1
CDR3aa: CASSLPRTGGTDTQYF; CDR3nt: TGTGCCAGCAGTTTACCCCGCACGGGAGGCACAGATACGCAGTATTTT; v_gene: TRBV28; j_gene: TRBJ2-3; abundance: many; len: 16; d_gene: .
CDR3aa: CATSSGDRGRVAYEQYF; CDR3nt: TGTGCCACCAGCAGCGGGGACAGGGGTCGTGTGGCCTACGAGCAGTACTTC; v_gene: TRBV15; j_gene: TRBJ2-7; abundance: .; len: 17; d_gene: TRBD1
CDR3aa: CASSGLRNSYEQYF; CDR3nt: TGCGCCAGCAGCGGCCTCCGTAACTCCTACGAGCAGTACTTC; v_gene: TRBV10-2; j_gene: TRBJ2-7; abundance: many; len: 14; d_gene: .
CDR3aa: CASSLWWTGRGTGELFF; CDR3nt: TGTGCCAGCAGCTTATGGTGGACAGGGAGGGGGACCGGGGAGCTGTTTTTT; v_gene: TRBV11-2; j_gene: TRBJ2-2; abundance: many; len: 17; d_gene: .
CDR3aa: CASRPRRETSFVGNEQFF; CDR3nt: TGCGCCAGCAGGCCCAGAAGGGAAACTAGTTTCGTCGGCAATGAGCAGTTCTTC; v_gene: TRBV5-1; j_gene: TRBJ2-1; abundance: few; len: 18; d_gene: .
CDR3aa: CASSLVEGGIPSNPSYEQYF; CDR3nt: TGTGCCAGCAGCTTAGTAGAAGGCGGGATACCGTCGAATCCCTCCTACGAGCAGTACTTC; v_gene: TRBV11-1; j_gene: TRBJ2-7; abundance: .; len: 20; d_gene: .
CDR3aa: CASSYGTGTSYEQYF; CDR3nt: TGCGCCAGCAGCTACGGGACAGGTACCTCCTACGAGCAGTACTTC; v_gene: TRBV5-1; j_gene: TRBJ2-7; abundance: .; len: 15; d_gene: TRBD1
CDR3aa: CAISGGLVRADTQYF; CDR3nt: TGTGCCATCAGTGGGGGACTAGTCCGTGCAGATACGCAGTATTTT; v_gene: TRBV10-3; j_gene: TRBJ2-3; abundance: many; len: 15; d_gene: TRBD2
CDR3aa: CASRRGAGGYEQYF; CDR3nt: TGTGCCAGCAGAAGGGGCGCCGGAGGCTACGAGCAGTACTTC; v_gene: TRBV2; j_gene: TRBJ2-7; abundance: few; len: 14; d_gene: .
CDR3aa: CASSHLEVGRTDTQYF; CDR3nt: TGTGCCAGCAGCCACCTAGAGGTGGGACGGACAGATACGCAGTATTTT; v_gene: TRBV3-1; j_gene: TRBJ2-3; abundance: .; len: 16; d_gene: .
CDR3aa: CASSLAQRNTEAFF; CDR3nt: TGTGCCAGCAGCTTAGCACAGAGGAACACTGAAGCTTTCTTT; v_gene: TRBV7-2; j_gene: TRBJ1-1; abundance: many; len: 14; d_gene: .
CDR3aa: CASSYRDNTDTQYF; CDR3nt: TGTGCCAGCAGCTACAGGGACAACACAGATACGCAGTATTTT; v_gene: TRBV7-9; j_gene: TRBJ2-3; abundance: .; len: 14; d_gene: .
CDR3aa: CASSPPMGAWEFF; CDR3nt: TGTGCCAGCAGTCCCCCTATGGGGGCTTGGGAGTTCTTC; v_gene: TRBV28; j_gene: TRBJ2-1; abundance: few; len: 13; d_gene: .
CDR3aa: CASSAALGAGGIDTQYF; CDR3nt: TGTGCCAGCAGCGCGGCCCTTGGGGCGGGAGGAATAGATACGCAGTATTTT; v_gene: TRBV9; j_gene: TRBJ2-3; abundance: few; len: 17; d_gene: TRBD2
CDR3aa: CSAREPAGGPYNEQFF; CDR3nt: TGCAGTGCTAGAGAGCCAGCGGGAGGACCCTACAATGAGCAGTTCTTC; v_gene: TRBV20-1; j_gene: TRBJ2-1; abundance: few; len: 16; d_gene: TRBD2
CDR3aa: CASSLERDHNEQFF; CDR3nt: TGTGCCAGCAGCTTAGAAAGGGACCACAATGAGCAGTTCTTC; v_gene: TRBV7-8; j_gene: TRBJ2-1; abundance: few; len: 14; d_gene: .
CDR3aa: CASSFESDQPQHF; CDR3nt: TGTGCCAGCAGTTTCGAAAGTGATCAGCCCCAGCATTTT; v_gene: TRBV12-3/TRBV12-4; j_gene: TRBJ1-5; abundance: few; len: 13; d_gene: .
CDR3aa: CASSRETGVDSPLHF; CDR3nt: TGCGCCAGCAGCCGGGAGACAGGGGTGGATTCACCCCTCCACTTT; v_gene: TRBV5-1; j_gene: TRBJ1-6; abundance: few; len: 15; d_gene: TRBD1
CDR3aa: CASSLAGFDSPLHF; CDR3nt: TGCGCCAGCAGCTTAGCCGGGTTCGATTCACCCCTCCACTTT; v_gene: TRBV5-1; j_gene: TRBJ1-6; abundance: few; len: 14; d_gene: .
CDR3aa: CASSRNSGTYNEQFF; CDR3nt: TGTGCCAGCAGCCGGAACTCCGGGACCTACAATGAGCAGTTCTTC; v_gene: TRBV27; j_gene: TRBJ2-1; abundance: .; len: 15; d_gene: .
CDR3aa: CASSGTGVAAKNIQYF; CDR3nt: TGCGCCAGCAGCGGCACAGGGGTGGCAGCCAAAAACATTCAGTACTTC; v_gene: TRBV5-1; j_gene: TRBJ2-4; abundance: few; len: 16; d_gene: TRBD1
CDR3aa: CASSLGRGGIFYGYTF; CDR3nt: TGTGCCAGCAGTTTAGGTCGCGGTGGGATCTTCTATGGCTACACCTTC; v_gene: TRBV12-3/TRBV12-4; j_gene: TRBJ1-2; abundance: many; len: 16; d_gene: .
CDR3aa: CASSSRREETQYF; CDR3nt: TGTGCCAGCAGCTCCCGGAGGGAAGAGACCCAGTACTTC; v_gene: TRBV7-9; j_gene: TRBJ2-5; abundance: .; len: 13; d_gene: .
CDR3aa: CASSLEESGVGDPYEQYF; CDR3nt: TGTGCCAGCAGCTTAGAGGAATCAGGGGTAGGCGACCCCTACGAGCAGTACTTC; v_gene: TRBV7-6; j_gene: TRBJ2-7; abundance: .; len: 18; d_gene: .
CDR3aa: CSATEPGTGLYEQYF; CDR3nt: TGCAGTGCTACCGAACCCGGGACAGGGCTCTACGAGCAGTACTTC; v_gene: TRBV20-1; j_gene: TRBJ2-7; abundance: few; len: 15; d_gene: TRBD1
CDR3aa: CATSPLWTGANTEAFF; CDR3nt: TGTGCCACCAGCCCCCTATGGACAGGGGCGAACACTGAAGCTTTCTTT; v_gene: TRBV15; j_gene: TRBJ1-1; abundance: .; len: 16; d_gene: TRBD1
CDR3aa: CASRLSAGGPYEQFF; CDR3nt: TGTGCCAGCAGACTTTCTGCGGGTGGCCCCTATGAGCAGTTCTTC; v_gene: TRBV6-1; j_gene: TRBJ2-1; abundance: many; len: 15; d_gene: .
CDR3aa: CSASLLDNEQFF; CDR3nt: TGCAGTGCTAGCCTCCTTGACAATGAGCAGTTCTTC; v_gene: TRBV20-1; j_gene: TRBJ2-1; abundance: .; len: 12; d_gene: .
CDR3aa: CASSLYEGLAKNIQYF; CDR3nt: TGCGCCAGTAGCTTATATGAGGGACTAGCCAAAAACATTCAGTACTTC; v_gene: TRBV5-1; j_gene: TRBJ2-4; abundance: few; len: 16; d_gene: .
CDR3aa: CASSLGTGVKETQYF; CDR3nt: TGTGCCAGCAGCTTGGGGACAGGGGTGAAAGAGACCCAGTACTTC; v_gene: TRBV7-9; j_gene: TRBJ2-5; abundance: many; len: 15; d_gene: TRBD1
CDR3aa: CASSPPGTAQETQYF; CDR3nt: TGTGCCAGTAGCCCACCCGGGACAGCCCAAGAGACCCAGTACTTC; v_gene: TRBV25-1; j_gene: TRBJ2-5; abundance: .; len: 15; d_gene: TRBD1
CDR3aa: CASSTGPTYEQYF; CDR3nt: TGTGCCAGTAGTACTGGGCCGACCTACGAGCAGTACTTC; v_gene: TRBV19; j_gene: TRBJ2-7; abundance: many; len: 13; d_gene: .
CDR3aa: CASREGALGYGYTF; CDR3nt: TGTGCCAGCAGGGAGGGAGCCCTTGGCTATGGCTACACCTTC; v_gene: TRBV28; j_gene: TRBJ1-2; abundance: .; len: 14; d_gene: .
CDR3aa: CASSFGGVTEAFF; CDR3nt: TGTGCCAGCAGCTTTGGGGGCGTCACTGAAGCTTTCTTT; v_gene: TRBV5-6; j_gene: TRBJ1-1; abundance: many; len: 13; d_gene: .
CDR3aa: CASRQTGGGYEQYF; CDR3nt: TGTGCCAGCAGACAGACAGGGGGCGGCTACGAGCAGTACTTC; v_gene: TRBV6-2/TRBV6-3; j_gene: TRBJ2-7; abundance: .; len: 14; d_gene: TRBD1
CDR3aa: CASSAPQEKMNTEAFF; CDR3nt: TGTGCCAGCAGTGCCCCACAGGAAAAAATGAACACTGAAGCTTTCTTT; v_gene: TRBV12-3/TRBV12-4; j_gene: TRBJ1-1; abundance: .; len: 16; d_gene: .
CDR3aa: CASSFGQGYEGEQFF; CDR3nt: TGTGCCAGCAGTTTCGGACAGGGCTACGAAGGTGAGCAGTTCTTC; v_gene: TRBV12-3/TRBV12-4; j_gene: TRBJ2-1; abundance: .; len: 15; d_gene: TRBD1
CDR3aa: CASSTRQGEEEKLFF; CDR3nt: TGTGCCAGCAGCACCCGACAGGGGGAAGAGGAAAAACTGTTTTTT; v_gene: TRBV21-1; j_gene: TRBJ1-4; abundance: .; len: 15; d_gene: .
CDR3aa: CASSQAILGHPSYYEQYF; CDR3nt: TGCGCCAGCAGCCAAGCTATACTCGGACACCCAAGCTACTACGAGCAGTACTTC; v_gene: TRBV4-3; j_gene: TRBJ2-7; abundance: .; len: 18; d_gene: .
CDR3aa: CSAHRVGGGTGELFF; CDR3nt: TGCAGTGCCCACAGGGTCGGCGGGGGCACCGGGGAGCTGTTTTTT; v_gene: TRBV20-1; j_gene: TRBJ2-2; abundance: .; len: 15; d_gene: .
CDR3aa: CASSQGGSNSYNEQFF; CDR3nt: TGCGCCAGCAGCCAAGGTGGCAGCAACTCCTACAATGAGCAGTTCTTC; v_gene: TRBV4-1; j_gene: TRBJ2-1; abundance: .; len: 16; d_gene: .
CDR3aa: CASGWTSFYNEQFF; CDR3nt: TGTGCCAGCGGGTGGACTAGCTTCTACAATGAGCAGTTCTTC; v_gene: TRBV28; j_gene: TRBJ2-1; abundance: .; len: 14; d_gene: TRBD2
CDR3aa: CASSSTGRQETQYF; CDR3nt: TGTGCCAGCAGTTCAACAGGGAGACAAGAGACCCAGTACTTC; v_gene: TRBV28; j_gene: TRBJ2-5; abundance: few; len: 14; d_gene: .
CDR3aa: CASSRRTGLRETQYF; CDR3nt: TGTGCCAGCAGTCGGAGGACAGGGTTGAGAGAGACCCAGTACTTC; v_gene: TRBV5-6; j_gene: TRBJ2-5; abundance: .; len: 15; d_gene: TRBD1
CDR3aa: CASSSWYLFAGTDNEQFF; CDR3nt: TGTGCCAGCAGCTCCTGGTATCTTTTTGCGGGGACGGACAATGAGCAGTTCTTC; v_gene: TRBV5-5; j_gene: TRBJ2-1; abundance: .; len: 18; d_gene: .
CDR3aa: CASKVSETDTQYF; CDR3nt: TGCGCCAGCAAGGTTTCAGAGACAGATACGCAGTATTTT; v_gene: TRBV5-1; j_gene: TRBJ2-3; abundance: many; len: 13; d_gene: .
CDR3aa: CASIPLTGFSNQPQHF; CDR3nt: TGTGCCAGCATACCCCTAACGGGATTCTCCAATCAGCCCCAGCATTTT; v_gene: TRBV28; j_gene: TRBJ1-5; abundance: .; len: 16; d_gene: .
CDR3aa: CASSQRWARDSGANVLTF; CDR3nt: TGCGCCAGCAGCCAAAGGTGGGCAAGGGACTCTGGGGCCAACGTCCTGACTTTC; v_gene: TRBV4-1; j_gene: TRBJ2-6; abundance: .; len: 18; d_gene: .
CDR3aa: CASSQERSRRGYTF; CDR3nt: TGCGCCAGCAGCCAAGAGCGTTCACGCCGTGGCTACACCTTC; v_gene: TRBV4-3; j_gene: TRBJ1-2; abundance: .; len: 14; d_gene: .
CDR3aa: CASSSAGQGTDTQYF; CDR3nt: TGTGCCAGCAGTTCGGCGGGGCAGGGCACAGATACGCAGTATTTT; v_gene: TRBV28; j_gene: TRBJ2-3; abundance: many; len: 15; d_gene: .